A selection of T cell receptor beta chains follows, all from one sample in a study of shared clonotypes between healthy human individuals. Produced via immunoSEQ multiplex PCR; TCRdb's table is partial and in-frame only. The sample contains about 2 million clones, approximately 95% of which appear only once. Sample: naive CD8+ T cells sorted from blood. The origin of the receptors is a man aged 18 to 29 in good health. The CDR3 runs from the conserved cysteine through the conserved F or W. The D gene is left open where the match is weak. Only some rows state a clone size, as once, few, many or a class for expanded clones.

d_call | j_call | v_call | clone_size | cdr3_nt | cdr3_aa
. | TRBJ2-7 | TRBV19 | . | TGTGCCAGTAGTATAGATCTGGAGGGTCCCTACGAGCAGTACTTC | CASSIDLEGPYEQYF
. | TRBJ1-1 | TRBV6-6 | . | TGTGCCAGCAGTAATTTGAACACTGAAGCTTTCTTT | CASSNLNTEAFF
TRBD1 | TRBJ2-5 | TRBV11-2 | . | TGTGCCAGCAGCTCCCTTCCCGGGACAGACCTGGGGGAGACCCAGTACTTC | CASSSLPGTDLGETQYF
. | TRBJ2-7 | TRBV10-2 | . | TGCGCCAGCAGTGAGTCCAGTATTGGCTACGAGCAGTACTTC | CASSESSIGYEQYF
. | TRBJ1-2 | TRBV6-1 | . | TGTGCCAGCAGTGTGCTCCGGGACTCCTTTTTAGAAGGGGACACCTTC | CASSVLRDSFLEGDTF
. | TRBJ1-5 | TRBV10-2 | . | TGCGCCAGCCAGGGTTATAGCAATCAGCCCCAGCATTTT | CASQGYSNQPQHF
. | TRBJ1-5 | TRBV7-8 | . | TGTGCCAGCAGCATTTACCCAGAGTATAGCAATCAGCCCCAGCATTTT | CASSIYPEYSNQPQHF
. | TRBJ1-5 | TRBV6-6 | . | TGTGCCAGCAGTTCCCTCAGCTCTGGACCCCAGCATTTT | CASSSLSSGPQHF
. | TRBJ2-7 | TRBV27 | once | TGTGCCAGCACGTCGGCAGCAGGGTCCTACGAGCAGTACTTC | CASTSAAGSYEQYF
. | TRBJ1-2 | TRBV27 | . | TGTGCCAGCAGTTTACAGGGCAACTATGGCTACACCTTC | CASSLQGNYGYTF
TRBD1 | TRBJ1-3 | TRBV11-2 | . | TGTGCCAGCAGCGTCCCGGGACAGGGCTCTGGAAACACCATATATTTT | CASSVPGQGSGNTIYF
. | TRBJ2-5 | TRBV7-9 | . | TGTGCCAGCAGCTTATTGGACAGGGAGGGGGAGACCCAGTACTTC | CASSLLDREGETQYF
TRBD2 | TRBJ2-7 | TRBV13 | . | TGTGCCAGCAGCTCCGGGGCTAGCGGGGAGGGGCAGTACTTC | CASSSGASGEGQYF
. | TRBJ1-1 | TRBV18 | . | TGTGCCAGCTCACTTCCCGGGGAGGGACACACTGAAGCTTTCTTT | CASSLPGEGHTEAFF
. | TRBJ2-3 | TRBV11-2 | . | TGTGCCAGCAGCTTAGAAACTAGGGGTGAGGATACGCAGTATTTT | CASSLETRGEDTQYF
. | TRBJ1-4 | TRBV19 | . | TGTGCCAGTAGTATCCGGACGGTTAATGAAAAACTGTTTTTT | CASSIRTVNEKLFF
TRBD1 | TRBJ1-4 | TRBV5-8 | once | TGTGCCAGCACCAGGGGACAGGCTAATGAAAAACTGTTTTTT | CASTRGQANEKLFF
. | TRBJ1-1 | TRBV6-5 | . | TGTGCCAGCAGTTACTCATCAGGGGCGGACGGCGCTTTCTTT | CASSYSSGADGAFF
TRBD1 | TRBJ2-1 | TRBV30 | . | TGTGCCTTCGACAGGGGATCCTACAATGAGCAGTTCTTC | CAFDRGSYNEQFF
TRBD1 | TRBJ2-3 | TRBV5-1 | . | TGCGCCAGCAGGAGGGGACAGGGTAGCACAGATACGCAGTATTTT | CASRRGQGSTDTQYF
TRBD2 | TRBJ2-1 | TRBV7-8 | . | TGTGCCAGCAGCTCTTTAGTTTTCGGGAGGTCCTACAATGAGCAGTTCTTC | CASSSLVFGRSYNEQFF
. | TRBJ2-1 | TRBV27 | . | TGTGCCAGCAGGCCTCATCTAGGCGGGGCCCAAAAGAATGAGCAGTTCTTC | CASRPHLGGAQKNEQFF
. | TRBJ2-1 | TRBV28 | . | TGTGCCAGCAGTTTAAGTCCGGGGACACTCTCCTACAATGAGCAGTTCTTC | CASSLSPGTLSYNEQFF
TRBD2 | TRBJ2-1 | TRBV7-3 | . | TGTGCCAGCAGCCAGTCTAGCGGGGGGCTCAATGAGCAGTTCTTC | CASSQSSGGLNEQFF
. | TRBJ2-1 | TRBV5-6 | . | TGTGCCAGCAGCCTGGAGGGGGCCTTCGCTTACAATGAGCAGTTCTTC | CASSLEGAFAYNEQFF
. | TRBJ1-5 | TRBV4-1 | . | TGCGCCAGCAGCCCACCGGGAGAATGGCCCCAGCATTTT | CASSPPGEWPQHF
TRBD1 | TRBJ2-7 | TRBV4-1 | . | TGCGCCAGCAGCAATGCCCACAGGGGCTCCTACGAGCAGTACTTC | CASSNAHRGSYEQYF
TRBD1 | TRBJ2-6 | TRBV27 | . | TGTGCCAGCAGTTTGACAGGGGCCGCTGGGGCCAACGTCCTGACTTTC | CASSLTGAAGANVLTF
. | TRBJ2-7 | TRBV4-1 | . | TGCGCCAGCAGCCAAGTGGGCAGGGGCTACGAGCAGTACTTC | CASSQVGRGYEQYF
. | TRBJ1-5 | TRBV2 | once | TGTGTCAGCAGTGAATTTGGAGATCAGCCCCAGCATTTT | CVSSEFGDQPQHF
. | TRBJ1-1 | TRBV6-6 | . | TGTGCCAGCAGTGTCAGCACAGGGTCTGAAGCTTTCTTT | CASSVSTGSEAFF
. | TRBJ2-7 | TRBV7-8 | . | TGTGCCAGCAGCTTAGCGCGGCTATACGAGCAGTACTTC | CASSLARLYEQYF
. | TRBJ1-2 | TRBV27 | . | TGTGCCAGCAGCCAAAGAAGCACAGGGTCTGGCTACACCTTC | CASSQRSTGSGYTF
. | TRBJ2-5 | TRBV7-7 | . | TGTGCTAGCAGCTTAGCTGTAGGAGAGACCCAGTACTTC | CASSLAVGETQYF
. | TRBJ1-1 | TRBV5-4 | . | TGTGCCAGCAGCTATCAGAACACTGAAGCTTTCTTT | CASSYQNTEAFF
TRBD1 | TRBJ2-3 | TRBV10-3 | . | TGTGCCATCGGCGGACAGGGGGCCACAGATACGCAGTATTTT | CAIGGQGATDTQYF
. | TRBJ2-1 | TRBV30 | many | TGTGCCTGGAGTCCCGGGGGCTATGAGCAGTTCTTC | CAWSPGGYEQFF
. | TRBJ2-5 | TRBV7-9 | . | TGTGCCAGCAGCTTAGTGGTAGGGGGACGAGAGACCCAGTACTTC | CASSLVVGGRETQYF
TRBD1 | TRBJ2-3 | TRBV18 | . | TGTGCCAGCTCATCTACCCCGGGACAGGCACTTACAGATACGCAGTATTTT | CASSSTPGQALTDTQYF
. | TRBJ1-4 | TRBV18 | . | TGTGCCAGCTCACCACCGAGAGGGTTCGCAGCTAATGAAAAACTGTTTTTT | CASSPPRGFAANEKLFF
TRBD2 | TRBJ2-5 | TRBV27 | . | TGTGCCAGCAGTGGCGGGACTAGCGGGGGGGAAGTCCAAGAGACCCAGTACTTC | CASSGGTSGGEVQETQYF
. | TRBJ1-2 | TRBV11-1 | . | TGTGCCAGCAGCTTGGAGGGAAGCAACTATGGCTACACCTTC | CASSLEGSNYGYTF
. | TRBJ2-5 | TRBV4-1 | . | TGCGCCAGCAGCCAAGATTGGGGCCCGGGGCAAGAGACCCAGTACTTC | CASSQDWGPGQETQYF
. | TRBJ2-7 | TRBV4-1 | . | TGCGCCAGCGCACACCGAGACAGTCTCTACGAGCAGTACTTC | CASAHRDSLYEQYF
TRBD1 | TRBJ2-2 | TRBV18 | . | TGTGCCAGCTCACCACCGGACAGGGGAAACACCGGGGAGCTGTTTTTT | CASSPPDRGNTGELFF
TRBD1 | TRBJ2-1 | TRBV4-3 | . | TGCGCCAGCAGCCAAGAACGACAGGGGCCCTACAATGAGCAGTTCTTC | CASSQERQGPYNEQFF
TRBD2 | TRBJ2-1 | TRBV7-6 | . | TGTGCCAGCAGCGGGACTAGCGGGGCCTACAATGAGCAGTTCTTC | CASSGTSGAYNEQFF
. | TRBJ1-1 | TRBV6-5 | . | TGTGCCAGCAGTTACCGACCCCAGGGTAACACTGAAGCTTTCTTT | CASSYRPQGNTEAFF
TRBD1 | TRBJ2-5 | TRBV7-3 | once | TGTGCCAGCAGCCCCACCGGACAGGGGGGACGAGAGACCCAGTACTTC | CASSPTGQGGRETQYF
. | TRBJ1-5 | TRBV12-5 | . | TGTGCTAGTGGCCTCACAGGCAATCAGCCCCAGCATTTT | CASGLTGNQPQHF
. | TRBJ1-1 | TRBV6-1 | once | TGTGCCAGCAGTGAAGGCAGGAGGGAGGGGGACACTGAAGCTTTCTTT | CASSEGRREGDTEAFF
. | TRBJ1-2 | TRBV7-9 | . | TGTGCCAGCAGCCCTGATTGGGGTACCCCTCGGGGCTACACCTTC | CASSPDWGTPRGYTF
. | TRBJ1-4 | TRBV5-8 | . | TGTGCCAGCAGCTTGGGACGGATTAATGAAAAACTGTTTTTT | CASSLGRINEKLFF
. | TRBJ1-1 | TRBV5-1 | . | TGCGCCAGCAGCTTGGCAGCCTTGAACACTGAAGCTTTCTTT | CASSLAALNTEAFF
TRBD2 | TRBJ2-1 | TRBV7-8 | . | TGTGCCAGCAGCTTAGTCGCGGGAGAGGTCTACAATGAGCAGTTCTTC | CASSLVAGEVYNEQFF
. | TRBJ2-1 | TRBV7-9 | . | TGTGCCAGCAGCTCAGGGGTTGGGGCCTACAATGAGCAGTTCTTC | CASSSGVGAYNEQFF
TRBD1 | TRBJ2-7 | TRBV28 | once | TGTGCCAGCAACACAGGGGGCTACGAGCAGTACTTC | CASNTGGYEQYF